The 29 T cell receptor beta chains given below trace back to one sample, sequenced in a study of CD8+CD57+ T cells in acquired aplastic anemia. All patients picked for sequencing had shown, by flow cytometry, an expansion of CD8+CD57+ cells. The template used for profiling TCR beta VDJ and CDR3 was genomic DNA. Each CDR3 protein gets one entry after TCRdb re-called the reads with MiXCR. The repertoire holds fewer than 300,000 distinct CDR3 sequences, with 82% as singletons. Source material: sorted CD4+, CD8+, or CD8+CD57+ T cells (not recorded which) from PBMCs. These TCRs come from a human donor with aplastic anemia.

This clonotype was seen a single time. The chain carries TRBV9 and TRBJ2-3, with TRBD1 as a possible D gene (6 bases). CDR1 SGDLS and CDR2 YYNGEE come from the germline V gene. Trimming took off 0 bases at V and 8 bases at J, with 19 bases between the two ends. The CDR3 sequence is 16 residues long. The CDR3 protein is CASSVGTDTQSFTQYF. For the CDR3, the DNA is TGTGCCAGCAGCGTAGGGACAGATACGCAGTCTTTTACGCAGTATTTT.

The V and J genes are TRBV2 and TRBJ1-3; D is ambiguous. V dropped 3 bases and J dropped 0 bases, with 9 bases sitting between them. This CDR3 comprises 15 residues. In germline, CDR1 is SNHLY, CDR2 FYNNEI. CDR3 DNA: TGTGCCAGCAGTGATTGGGAATACTCTGGAAACACCATATATTTT. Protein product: CASSDWEYSGNTIYF.

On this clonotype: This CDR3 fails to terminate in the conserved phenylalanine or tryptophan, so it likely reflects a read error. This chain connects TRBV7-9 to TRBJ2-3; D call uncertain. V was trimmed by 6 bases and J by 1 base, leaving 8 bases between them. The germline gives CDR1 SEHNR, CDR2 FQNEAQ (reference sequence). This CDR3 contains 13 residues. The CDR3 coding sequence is TGTGCCAGCAGGGACCGAGGCACAGATACGCAGTATGTT. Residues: CASRDRGTDTQYV.

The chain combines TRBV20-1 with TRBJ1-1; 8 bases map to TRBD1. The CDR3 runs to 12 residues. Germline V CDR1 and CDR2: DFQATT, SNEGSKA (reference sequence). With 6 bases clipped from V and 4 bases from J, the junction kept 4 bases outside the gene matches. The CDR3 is CSASQGVTEAFF. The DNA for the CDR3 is TGCAGTGCCTCACAGGGGGTCACTGAAGCTTTCTTT.

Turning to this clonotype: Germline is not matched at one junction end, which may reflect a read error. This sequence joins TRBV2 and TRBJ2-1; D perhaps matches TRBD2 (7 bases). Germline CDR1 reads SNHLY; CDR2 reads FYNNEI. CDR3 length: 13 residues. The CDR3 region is CASRQGGAGRLSF. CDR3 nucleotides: TGTGCCAGCAGACAGGGAGGAGCGGGAAGGCTGTCCTTC.

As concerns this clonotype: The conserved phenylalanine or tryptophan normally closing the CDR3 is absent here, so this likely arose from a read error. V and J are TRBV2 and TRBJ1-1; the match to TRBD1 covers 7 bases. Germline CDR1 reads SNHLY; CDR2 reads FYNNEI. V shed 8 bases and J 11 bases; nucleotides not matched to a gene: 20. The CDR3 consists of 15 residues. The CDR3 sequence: CASGLGGTGTHDAFP. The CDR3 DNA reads TGTGCCAGCGGGTTAGGGGGCACAGGTACGCATGATGCTTTCCCA.

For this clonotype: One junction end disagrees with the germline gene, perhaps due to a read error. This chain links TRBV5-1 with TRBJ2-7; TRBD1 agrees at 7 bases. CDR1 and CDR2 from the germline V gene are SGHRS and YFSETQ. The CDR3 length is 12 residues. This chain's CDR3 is CASRQGMGEQYF. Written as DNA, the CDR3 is TGTGCCAGCAGACAGGGTATGGGCGAGCAGTACTTC.

Written as DNA, the CDR3 is TGTGCCAGCAGCATTCATCCAGACGGGAAAACCCTTTCCTACGAGCAGGACGTC. Its translation: CASSIHPDGKTLSYEQDV. This chain connects TRBV15 to TRBJ2-7; D may be TRBD2 (5 bases). Per the germline V gene, CDR1 is LNHNV and CDR2 is YYDKDF (reference sequence). The CDR3 has 18 residues.

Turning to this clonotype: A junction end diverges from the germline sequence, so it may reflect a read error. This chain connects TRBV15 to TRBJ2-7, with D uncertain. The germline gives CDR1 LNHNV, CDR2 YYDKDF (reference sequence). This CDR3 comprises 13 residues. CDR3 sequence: CATSRDPSHEQYF. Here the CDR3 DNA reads TGTGCCACCAGCAGAGACCCCTCCCACGAGCAGTACTTC.

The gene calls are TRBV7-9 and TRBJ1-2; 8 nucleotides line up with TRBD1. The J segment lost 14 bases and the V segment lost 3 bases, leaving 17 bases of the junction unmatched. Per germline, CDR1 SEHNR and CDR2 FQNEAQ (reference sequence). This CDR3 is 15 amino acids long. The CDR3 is CASSFPGGGGSDETF. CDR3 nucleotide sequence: TGTGCCAGCAGCTTTCCAGGGGGCGGGGGGAGCGATGAGACCTTC.

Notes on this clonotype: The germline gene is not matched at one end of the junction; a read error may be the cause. The CDR3 protein is CASGLGGTGTKYF. The DNA for the CDR3 is TGTGCCAGCGGGTTAGGGGGCACAGGTACGAAGTATTTT. The chain recombines TRBV7-9 with TRBJ2-3, with TRBD1 matching 7 bases. Germline V gives CDR1 SEHNR, CDR2 FQNEAQ (reference sequence). The CDR3 contains 13 residues. The complete variable domain, with remaining parts taken from reference TRBV7-9 and TRBJ2-3, reads DTGVSQNPRHKITKRGQNVTFRCDPISEHNRLYWYRQTLGQGPEFLTYFQNEAQLEKSRLLSDRFSAERPKGSFSTLEIQRTEQGDSAMYLCASGLGGTGTKYFGPGTRLTVL.

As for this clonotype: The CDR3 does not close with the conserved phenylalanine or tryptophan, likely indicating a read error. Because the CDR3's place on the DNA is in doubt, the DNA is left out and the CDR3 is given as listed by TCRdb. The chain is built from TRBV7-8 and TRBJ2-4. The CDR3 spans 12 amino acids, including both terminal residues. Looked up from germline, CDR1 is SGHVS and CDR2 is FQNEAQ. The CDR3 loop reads CASSLAGDIQSL.

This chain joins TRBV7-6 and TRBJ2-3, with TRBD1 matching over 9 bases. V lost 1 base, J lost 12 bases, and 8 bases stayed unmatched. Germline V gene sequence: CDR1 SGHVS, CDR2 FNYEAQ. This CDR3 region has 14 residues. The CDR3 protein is CASSLDRGPAPQYF. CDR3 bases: TGTGCCAGCAGCTTAGACAGGGGGCCCGCACCCCAGTATTTT.

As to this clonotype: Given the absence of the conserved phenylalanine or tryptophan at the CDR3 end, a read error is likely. The CDR3 sequence is CATSRDSSLHL. The CDR3 DNA is TGTGCCACCAGCAGAGATTCATCCCTCCACTTG. This chain joins TRBV15 and TRBJ1-6; D gene uncertain. The germline CDR1 and CDR2 sequences are LNHNV and YYDKDF (reference sequence). The CDR3 loop spans 11 amino acids.

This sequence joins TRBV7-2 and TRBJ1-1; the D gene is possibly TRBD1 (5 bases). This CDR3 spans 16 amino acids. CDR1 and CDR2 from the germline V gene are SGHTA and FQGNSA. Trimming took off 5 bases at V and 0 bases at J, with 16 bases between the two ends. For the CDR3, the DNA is TGTGCCAGCAGCCTCAGGGAAACGATAGTGAACACTGAAGCTTTCTTT. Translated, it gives CASSLRETIVNTEAFF.

CDR3 region: CASSLDHREGGNTEAFF. The CDR3, as DNA: TGTGCCAGCAGCTTGGATCACCGAGAGGGAGGAAACACTGAAGCTTTCTTT. This chain links TRBV11-3 with TRBJ1-1, with D uncertain. CDR1 and CDR2 from the germline V gene are SGHNT and YENEEA. The CDR3 runs to 17 residues. V lost 3 bases and J lost 2, with 19 bases in between.

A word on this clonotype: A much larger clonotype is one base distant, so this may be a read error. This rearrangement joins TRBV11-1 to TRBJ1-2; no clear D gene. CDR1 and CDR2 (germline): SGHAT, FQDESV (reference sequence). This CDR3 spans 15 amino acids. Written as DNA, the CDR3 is TGTGCCAGCAGCGTAGCCGTGGGCGAGAACTATGGCTACACCTTC. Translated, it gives CASSVAVGENYGYTF.

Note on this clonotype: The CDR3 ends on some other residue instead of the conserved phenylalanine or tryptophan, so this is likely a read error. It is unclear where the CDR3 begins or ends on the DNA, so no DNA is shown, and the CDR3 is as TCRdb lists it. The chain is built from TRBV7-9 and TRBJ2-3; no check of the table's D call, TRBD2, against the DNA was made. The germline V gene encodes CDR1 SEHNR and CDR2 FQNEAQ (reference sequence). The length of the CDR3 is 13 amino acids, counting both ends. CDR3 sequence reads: CASGVEGSGGKDE.

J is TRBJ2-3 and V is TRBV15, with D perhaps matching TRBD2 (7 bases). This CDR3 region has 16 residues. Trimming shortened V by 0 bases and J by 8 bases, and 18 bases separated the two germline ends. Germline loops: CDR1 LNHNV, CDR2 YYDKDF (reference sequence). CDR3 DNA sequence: TGTGCCACCAGCAGAGACCGGGGGGCCTGCGTAAGTACGCAGTATTTT. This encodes CATSRDRGACVSTQYF.

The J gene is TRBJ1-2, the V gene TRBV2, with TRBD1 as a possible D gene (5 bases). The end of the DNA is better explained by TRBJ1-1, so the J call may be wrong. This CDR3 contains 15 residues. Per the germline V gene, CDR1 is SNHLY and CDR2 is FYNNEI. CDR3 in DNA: TGTGCCAGCAGCGGGGGTGGGGGGTCGAACACTGAAGCTTTCTTT. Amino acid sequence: CASSGGGGSNTEAFF.

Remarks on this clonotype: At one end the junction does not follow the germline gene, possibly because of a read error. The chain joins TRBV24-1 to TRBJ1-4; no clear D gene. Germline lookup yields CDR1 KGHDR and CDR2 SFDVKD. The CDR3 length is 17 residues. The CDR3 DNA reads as TGTGCCACCAGTGAGTCTTCAGGAGAACAAATTAGTGAAAACCTGTTTTTT. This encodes CATSESSGEQISENLFF.

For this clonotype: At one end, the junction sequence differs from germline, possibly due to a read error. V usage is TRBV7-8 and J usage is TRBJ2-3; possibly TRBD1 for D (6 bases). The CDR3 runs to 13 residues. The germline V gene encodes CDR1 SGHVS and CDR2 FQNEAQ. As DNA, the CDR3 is TGTGCCAGCAGCGAAGGGGGAGCACCCGCTACGCAGTTT. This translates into CASSEGGAPATQF.

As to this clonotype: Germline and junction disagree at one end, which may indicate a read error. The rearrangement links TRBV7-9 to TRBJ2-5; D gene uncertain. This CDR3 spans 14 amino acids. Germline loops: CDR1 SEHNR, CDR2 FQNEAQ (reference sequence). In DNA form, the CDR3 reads TGTGCCACCAGCAGAGGCAACGAACGAGCTACGCAGTATTTC. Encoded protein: CATSRGNERATQYF.

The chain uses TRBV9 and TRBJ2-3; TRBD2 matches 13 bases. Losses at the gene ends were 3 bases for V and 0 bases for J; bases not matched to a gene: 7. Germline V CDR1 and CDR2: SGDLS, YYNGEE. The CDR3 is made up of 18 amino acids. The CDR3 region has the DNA TGTGCCAGCAGCGCCGGGACTAGCGGGGCAACTAGCACAGATACGCAGTATTTT. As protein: CASSAGTSGATSTDTQYF.

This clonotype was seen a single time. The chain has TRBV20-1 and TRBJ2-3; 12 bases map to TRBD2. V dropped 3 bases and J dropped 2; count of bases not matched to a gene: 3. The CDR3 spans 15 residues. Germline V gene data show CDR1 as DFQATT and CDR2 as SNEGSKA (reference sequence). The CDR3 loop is CSASRTSGDTDTQYF. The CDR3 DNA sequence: TGCAGTGCTAGTAGGACTAGCGGGGACACAGATACGCAGTATTTT.

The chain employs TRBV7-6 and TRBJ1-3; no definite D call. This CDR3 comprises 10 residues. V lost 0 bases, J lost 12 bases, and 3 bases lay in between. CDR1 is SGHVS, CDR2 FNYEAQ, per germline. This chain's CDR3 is CASSLANIYF. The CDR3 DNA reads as TGTGCCAGCAGCTTAGCCAACATATATTTT.

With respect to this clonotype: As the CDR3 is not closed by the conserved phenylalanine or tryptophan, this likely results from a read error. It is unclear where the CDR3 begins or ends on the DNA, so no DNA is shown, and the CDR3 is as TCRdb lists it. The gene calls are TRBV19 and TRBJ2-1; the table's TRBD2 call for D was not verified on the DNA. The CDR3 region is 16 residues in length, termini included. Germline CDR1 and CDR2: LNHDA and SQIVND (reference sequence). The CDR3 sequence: CASSVASLADNEQFFV.

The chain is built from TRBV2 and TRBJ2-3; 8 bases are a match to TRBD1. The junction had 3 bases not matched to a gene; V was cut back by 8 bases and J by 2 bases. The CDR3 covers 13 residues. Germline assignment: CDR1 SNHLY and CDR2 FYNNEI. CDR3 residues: CASGDRSTDTQYF. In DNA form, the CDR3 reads TGTGCCAGCGGGGACAGGTCCACAGATACGCAGTATTTT.

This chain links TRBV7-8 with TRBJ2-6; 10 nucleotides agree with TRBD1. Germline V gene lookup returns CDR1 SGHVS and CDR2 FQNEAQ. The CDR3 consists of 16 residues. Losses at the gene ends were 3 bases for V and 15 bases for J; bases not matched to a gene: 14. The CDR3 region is CASSLTGGDGAGYLTF. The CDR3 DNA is TGTGCCAGCAGCTTGACAGGGGGCGACGGGGCCGGCTACCTGACTTTC.